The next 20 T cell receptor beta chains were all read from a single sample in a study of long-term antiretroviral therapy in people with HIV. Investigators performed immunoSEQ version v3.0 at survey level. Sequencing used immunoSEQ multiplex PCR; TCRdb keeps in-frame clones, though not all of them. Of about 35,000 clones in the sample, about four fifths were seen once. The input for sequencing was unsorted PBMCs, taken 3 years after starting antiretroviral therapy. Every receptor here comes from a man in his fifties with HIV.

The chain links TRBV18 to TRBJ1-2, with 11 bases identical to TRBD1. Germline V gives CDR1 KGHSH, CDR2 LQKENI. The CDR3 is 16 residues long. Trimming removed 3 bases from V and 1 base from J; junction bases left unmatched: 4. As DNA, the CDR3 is TGTGCCAGCTCACCCCGGACAGGGGGCAATAACTATGGCTACACCTTC. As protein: CASSPRTGGNNYGYTF.

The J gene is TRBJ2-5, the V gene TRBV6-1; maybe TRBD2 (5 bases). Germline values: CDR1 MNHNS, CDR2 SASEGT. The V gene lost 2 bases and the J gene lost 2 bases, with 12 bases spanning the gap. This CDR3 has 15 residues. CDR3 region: CASSETRRIQETQYF. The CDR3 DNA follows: TGTGCCAGCAGTGAAACGCGGAGGATACAAGAGACCCAGTACTTC.

The CDR3 nucleotides read TGTGCCAGCAGCCCGGAGGAGACAGGGGGCGAAAAACTGTTTTTT. It specifies CASSPEETGGEKLFF. The V gene is TRBV4-2, the J gene TRBJ1-4, with 10 bases identical to TRBD1. The CDR3 extends over 15 amino acids. CDR1 and CDR2 (germline): LGHNA, YNFKEQ. The junction had 7 bases not matched to a gene; V was cut back by 4 bases and J by 8 bases.

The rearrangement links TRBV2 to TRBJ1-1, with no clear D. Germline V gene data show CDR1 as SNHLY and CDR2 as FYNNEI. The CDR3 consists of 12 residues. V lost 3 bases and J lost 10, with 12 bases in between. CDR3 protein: CASSDPVKIAFF. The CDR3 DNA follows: TGTGCCAGCAGTGATCCAGTAAAAATAGCTTTCTTT.

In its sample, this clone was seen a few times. CDR3 sequence reads: CASSQRGQSYEQYF. DNA of the CDR3: TGTGCCAGCAGCCAACGGGGACAGTCCTACGAGCAGTACTTC. V is TRBV4-2 and J is TRBJ2-7; 7 bases are shared with TRBD1. Germline-derived CDR1 and CDR2 are LGHNA and YNFKEQ. This CDR3 spans 14 amino acids. The trim removed 2 bases at V and 1 base at J, leaving 2 bases unmatched.

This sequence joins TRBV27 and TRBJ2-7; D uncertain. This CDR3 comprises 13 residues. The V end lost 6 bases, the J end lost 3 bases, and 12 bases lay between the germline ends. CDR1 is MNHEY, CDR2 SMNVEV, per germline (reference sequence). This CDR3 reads CASSPAGNYEQYF. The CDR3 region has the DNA TGTGCCAGCAGCCCAGCAGGCAACTACGAGCAGTACTTC.

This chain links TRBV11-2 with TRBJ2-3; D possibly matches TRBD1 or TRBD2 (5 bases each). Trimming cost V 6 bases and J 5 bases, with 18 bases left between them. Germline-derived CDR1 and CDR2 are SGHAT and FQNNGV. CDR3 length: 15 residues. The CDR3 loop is CASSFAGTPEDTQYF. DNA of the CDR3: TGTGCCAGCAGTTTTGCCGGGACGCCAGAAGATACGCAGTATTTT. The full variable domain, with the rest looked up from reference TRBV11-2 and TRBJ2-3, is EAGVAQSPRYKIIEKRQSVAFWCNPISGHATLYWYQQILGQGPKLLIQFQNNGVVDDSQLPKDRFSAERLKGVDSTLKIQPAKLEDSAVYLCASSFAGTPEDTQYFGPGTRLTVL.

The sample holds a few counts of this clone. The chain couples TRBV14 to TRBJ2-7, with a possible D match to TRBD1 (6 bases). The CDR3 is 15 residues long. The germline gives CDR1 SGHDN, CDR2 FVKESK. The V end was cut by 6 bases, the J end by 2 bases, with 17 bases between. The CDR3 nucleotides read TGTGCCAGCAGACCCACCAGGGGTGAAGCCTACGAGCAGTACTTC. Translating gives CASRPTRGEAYEQYF.

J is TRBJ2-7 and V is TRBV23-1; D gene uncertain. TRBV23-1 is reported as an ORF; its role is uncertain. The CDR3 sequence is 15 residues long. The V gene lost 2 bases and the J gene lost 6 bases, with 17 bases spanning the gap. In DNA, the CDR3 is TGCGCCAGCAGTCAACTCGCGGTCGTAGGTACCGAGCAGTACTTC. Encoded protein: CASSQLAVVGTEQYF.

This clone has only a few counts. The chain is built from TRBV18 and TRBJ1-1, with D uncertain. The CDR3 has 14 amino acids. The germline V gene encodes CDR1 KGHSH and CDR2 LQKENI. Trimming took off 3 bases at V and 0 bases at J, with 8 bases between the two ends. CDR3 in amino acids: CASSPQRVNTEAFF. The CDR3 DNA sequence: TGTGCCAGCTCACCTCAAAGGGTGAACACTGAAGCTTTCTTT.

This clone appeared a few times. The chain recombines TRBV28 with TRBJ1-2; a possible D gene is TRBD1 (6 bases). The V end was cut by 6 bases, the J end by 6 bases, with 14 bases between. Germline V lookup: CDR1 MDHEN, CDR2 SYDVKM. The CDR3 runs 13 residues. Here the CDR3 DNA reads TGTGCCAGCAGAGAAGGGGGAGGGAATGGCTACACCTTC. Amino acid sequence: CASREGGGNGYTF.

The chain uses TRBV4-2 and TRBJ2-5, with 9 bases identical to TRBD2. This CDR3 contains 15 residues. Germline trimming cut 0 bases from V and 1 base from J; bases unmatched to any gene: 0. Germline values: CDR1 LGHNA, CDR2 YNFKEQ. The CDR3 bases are TGTGCCAGCAGCCAAGAGCGGGGGGGCCAAGAGACCCAGTACTTC. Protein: CASSQERGGQETQYF.

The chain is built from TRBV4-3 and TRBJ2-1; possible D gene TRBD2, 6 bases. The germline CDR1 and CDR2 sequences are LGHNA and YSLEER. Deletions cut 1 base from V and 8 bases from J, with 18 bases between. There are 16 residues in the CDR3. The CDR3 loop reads CASSQVLKGRGYEQFF. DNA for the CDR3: TGCGCCAGCAGCCAAGTCTTGAAGGGCCGGGGGTATGAGCAGTTCTTC.

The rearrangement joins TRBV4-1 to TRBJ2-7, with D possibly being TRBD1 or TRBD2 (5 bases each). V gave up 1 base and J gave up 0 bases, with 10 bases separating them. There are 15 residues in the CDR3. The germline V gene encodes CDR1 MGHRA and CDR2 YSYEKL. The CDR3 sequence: CASSQVMRGSYEQYF. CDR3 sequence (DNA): TGCGCCAGCAGCCAAGTTATGAGGGGCTCCTACGAGCAGTACTTC.

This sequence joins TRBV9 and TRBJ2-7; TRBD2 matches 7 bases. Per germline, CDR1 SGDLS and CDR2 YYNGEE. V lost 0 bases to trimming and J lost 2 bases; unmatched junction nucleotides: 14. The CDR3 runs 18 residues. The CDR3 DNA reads TGTGCCAGCAGCGTAGCTATGGAGACTAGCAAAGATCCCTACGAGCAGTACTTC. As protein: CASSVAMETSKDPYEQYF.

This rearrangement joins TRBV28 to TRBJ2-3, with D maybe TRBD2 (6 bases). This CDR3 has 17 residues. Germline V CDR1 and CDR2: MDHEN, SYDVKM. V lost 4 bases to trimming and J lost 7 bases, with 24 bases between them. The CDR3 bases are TGTGCCAGCAGTTCCCCCCCCCGGCGGGGCCTAACGTATACGCAGTATTTT. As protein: CASSSPPRRGLTYTQYF.

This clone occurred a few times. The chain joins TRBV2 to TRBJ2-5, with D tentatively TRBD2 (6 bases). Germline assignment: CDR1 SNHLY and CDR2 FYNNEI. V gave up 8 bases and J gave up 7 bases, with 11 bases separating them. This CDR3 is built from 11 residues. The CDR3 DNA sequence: TGTGCCAGCCTGGGACTTTGGACCCAGTACTTC. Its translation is CASLGLWTQYF.

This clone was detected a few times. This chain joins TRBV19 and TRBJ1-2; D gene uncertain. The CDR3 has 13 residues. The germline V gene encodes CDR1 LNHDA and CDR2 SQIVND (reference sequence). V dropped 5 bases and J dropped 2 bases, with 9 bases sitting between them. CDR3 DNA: TGTGCCAGTAGTGCCCATACCAACTATGGCTACACCTTC. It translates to CASSAHTNYGYTF.

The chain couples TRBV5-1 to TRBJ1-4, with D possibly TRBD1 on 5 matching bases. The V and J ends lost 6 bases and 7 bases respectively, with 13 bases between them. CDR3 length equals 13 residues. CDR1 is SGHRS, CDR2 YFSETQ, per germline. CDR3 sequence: CASTRGEGEKLFF. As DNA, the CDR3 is TGCGCCAGCACCCGAGGGGAAGGTGAAAAACTGTTTTTT.

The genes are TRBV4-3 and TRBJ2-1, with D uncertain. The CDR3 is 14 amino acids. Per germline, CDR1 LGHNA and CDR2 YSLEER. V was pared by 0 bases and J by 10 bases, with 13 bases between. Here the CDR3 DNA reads TGCGCCAGCAGCCAAGAGCCGGGTGGCGGCGAGCAGTTCTTC. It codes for CASSQEPGGGEQFF.